This note documents a single T cell receptor beta chain sequence. The data originate from a study of blood T cell repertoires in COVID-19. Looking at the study overall: Samples came from the United States, Italy and Spain, spanning acute and convalescent COVID-19.

Original data processing: Scientists estimated how many nucleated cells there were by amplifying reference gene primers. Some clones are missing from TCRdb's copy, which holds only in-frame ones; the method was immunoSEQ multiplex PCR. V and J calls and clone size are copied from that table; D and trimming were computed from the DNA. The data hold more than 60,000 clones, with roughly 70% observed a single time. Trimming pared 1 base from V and 9 bases from J, leaving 13 bases between. Germline V lookup: CDR1 SGHRS, CDR2 YFSETQ. This CDR3 has 14 residues. The source of this sequence is a human donor with acute or convalescent COVID-19. The donor label of this sample is uncertain. The chain links TRBV5-1 to TRBJ2-2; D is perhaps TRBD1 (5 bases). Sequenced material: peripheral blood. CDR3 region: CASSLMVDSRELFF. The CDR3 nucleotides read TGCGCCAGCAGCTTGATGGTCGACAGTAGGGAGCTGTTTTTT. The whole variable domain, filled in from reference TRBV5-1 and TRBJ2-2, reads KAGVTQTPRYLIKTRGQQVTLSCSPISGHRSVSWYQQTPGQGLQFLFEYFSETQRNKGNFPGRFSGRQFSNSRSEMNVSTLELGDSALYLCASSLMVDSRELFFGEGSRLTVL.